The rows below give T cell receptor beta chains drawn from one sample of a study of blood T cell repertoires in COVID-19. Libraries were prepared by immunoSEQ multiplex PCR; TCRdb keeps only in-frame clonotypes and omits some of them. The sample carries some 220,000 clones, 84% recorded once. The sample consisted of peripheral blood. These receptors all stem from a man aged 50 to 60 with active or convalescent COVID-19. The conserved cysteine and the conserved F or W are not part of the CDR3 here.

V	J	CDR3
TRBV6-5	TRBJ1-4	ASSPRWQGHEKLF
TRBV15	TRBJ1-2	ATSREGGLANYGYT
TRBV29-1	TRBJ2-1	SATTGGVDEQF
TRBV24-1	TRBJ2-1	ATSDVARTSYNEQF
TRBV5-1	TRBJ2-3	ASSKRTGPPDTQY
TRBV12-3/TRBV12-4	TRBJ1-1	ASSTGPTEAF
TRBV12-5	TRBJ1-1	ASGGTVTPRANTEAF
TRBV7-2	TRBJ1-2	ASSLESPRGLYGYT
TRBV10-3	TRBJ2-3	AIGTATDTQY
TRBV7-9	TRBJ1-1	ASSYPPGGEDTEAF
TRBV11-3	TRBJ2-1	ASSLEPTGVNEQF
TRBV28	TRBJ2-1	ASSLPGLLITLTYNEQF
TRBV10-3	TRBJ1-1	AISESGGTEAF
TRBV7-7	TRBJ1-5	ASSSLKTGWYQPQH
TRBV6-5	TRBJ1-1	ASPQGSYMNTEAF
TRBV5-6	TRBJ2-1	ASSLAASGLQSEQF
TRBV7-2	TRBJ2-3	ASSLTSYGGLTQY
TRBV18	TRBJ2-2	ASSPVQLADNTGELF
TRBV3-1/TRBV3-2	TRBJ2-1	ASSQDLAGENNEQF
TRBV10-2	TRBJ2-1	ASTILLAGANEQF
TRBV4-2	TRBJ2-7	ASSPMTGSTSYEQY
TRBV11-2	TRBJ2-3	ASSEWTDTQY
TRBV4-3	TRBJ1-2	ASSQEGGGAGGYT
TRBV9	TRBJ1-2	ASSVGGHTLNYGYT
TRBV4-1	TRBJ2-1	ASSQTSGGSSYNEQF
TRBV7-6	TRBJ2-5	ASSFEGTQY
TRBV29-1	TRBJ1-2	RAGTDYGYT
TRBV5-1	TRBJ2-2	ASNAHPLRGYLIGELF
TRBV27	TRBJ2-1	ASSLWGALTYNEQF
TRBV6-5	TRBJ1-1	ASSYVGSTEAF
TRBV5-1	TRBJ2-3	ASSWALPGDTDTQY
TRBV19	TRBJ2-5	ASSREFQETQY
TRBV7-9	TRBJ2-1	ASSSILPTGQGAYNEQF
TRBV19	TRBJ1-5	ASSIEATGANQPQH
TRBV7-9	TRBJ2-1	ASSFPGSGNEQF
TRBV9	TRBJ2-3	ASSVRGDPLPDTQY
TRBV6-2/TRBV6-3	TRBJ2-2	ASSYYRGGTGELF
TRBV19	TRBJ1-2	ASSIVPGLRDYGYT
TRBV19	TRBJ2-7	ASSRTSAYEQY
TRBV18	TRBJ2-3	ASSPPGLARDTQY
TRBV5-5	TRBJ2-7	ASSWTGTPSYEQY